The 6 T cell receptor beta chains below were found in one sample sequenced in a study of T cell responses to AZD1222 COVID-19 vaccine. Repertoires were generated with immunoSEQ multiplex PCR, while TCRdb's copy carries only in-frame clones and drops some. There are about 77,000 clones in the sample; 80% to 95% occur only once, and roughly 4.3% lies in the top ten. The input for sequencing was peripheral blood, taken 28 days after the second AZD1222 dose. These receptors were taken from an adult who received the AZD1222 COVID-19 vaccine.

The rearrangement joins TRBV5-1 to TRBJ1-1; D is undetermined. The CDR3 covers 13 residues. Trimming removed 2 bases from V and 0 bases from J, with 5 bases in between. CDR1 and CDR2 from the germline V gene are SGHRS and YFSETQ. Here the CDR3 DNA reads TGCGCCAGCAGCTTAGACATGAACACTGAAGCTTTCTTT. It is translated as CASSLDMNTEAFF.

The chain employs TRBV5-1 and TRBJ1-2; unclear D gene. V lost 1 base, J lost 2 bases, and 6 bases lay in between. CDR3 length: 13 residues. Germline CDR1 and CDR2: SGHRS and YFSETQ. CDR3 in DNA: TGCGCCAGCAGCTTGCCCTCCAACTATGGCTACACCTTC. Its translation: CASSLPSNYGYTF.

The DNA of the CDR3 is TGTGCCAGCAGGAGGGACGTGGGACAGGGTAGCAATCAGCCCCAGCATTTT. Amino acid sequence: CASRRDVGQGSNQPQHF. The chain carries TRBV27 and TRBJ1-5, with 9 bases fitting TRBD1. The CDR3 consists of 17 residues. J lost 0 bases, V lost 6 bases, and 9 bases had no gene match. The V gene's germline CDR1 is MNHEY and CDR2 SMNVEV (reference sequence).

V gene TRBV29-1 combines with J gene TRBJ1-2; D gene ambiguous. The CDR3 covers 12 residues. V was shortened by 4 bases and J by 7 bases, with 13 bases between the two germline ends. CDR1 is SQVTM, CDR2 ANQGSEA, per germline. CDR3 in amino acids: CSVVPAYFGYTF. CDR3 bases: TGCAGCGTTGTCCCCGCATATTTTGGCTACACCTTC.

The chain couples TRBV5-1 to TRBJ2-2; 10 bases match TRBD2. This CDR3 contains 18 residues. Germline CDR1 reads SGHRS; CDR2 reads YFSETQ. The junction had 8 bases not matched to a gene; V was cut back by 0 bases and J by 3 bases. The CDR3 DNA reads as TGCGCCAGCAGCTTGGCCAGGTCTAGCGGGGGATACACCGGGGAGCTGTTTTTT. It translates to CASSLARSSGGYTGELFF.

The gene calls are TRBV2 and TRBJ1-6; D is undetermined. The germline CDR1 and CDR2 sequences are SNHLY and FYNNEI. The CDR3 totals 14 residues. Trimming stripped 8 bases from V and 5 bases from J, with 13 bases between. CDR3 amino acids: CASGLSDHNSPLHF. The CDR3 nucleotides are TGTGCCAGCGGGTTGTCGGATCATAATTCACCCCTCCACTTT.